This TCR beta chain was sequenced in a study of blood T cells in healthy people across ages. Together with a sample-barcoded 5' primer, a J-beta primer mix was included in a second PCR lasting roughly 6 to 12 cycles. TCRdb re-called the 5' RACE reads through MiXCR, storing one row per CDR3 protein. The table shows over a million distinct CDR3 sequences, with roughly 43% occurring only once. A few counts support this clonotype. Its matching antigen is unknown. Study-wide findings and caveats: Diversity figures based on one million T cells were deemed too low. With donor CMV status unknown, expanded clonotype changes were possibly confounded.

CDR3 length equals 14 residues. Germline V gives CDR1 LNHNV, CDR2 YYDKDF (reference sequence). After removal of 5 bases from V and 4 bases from J, the junction contained 6 bases not matched to a gene. The source is a woman younger than 35 in good health. The rearrangement joins TRBV15 to TRBJ1-1, with 8 bases matching TRBD1. The sequencing sample was made of blood. The CDR3: CATSPRTGFTEAFF. The CDR3 DNA is TGTGCCACCAGCCCTAGGACAGGGTTCACTGAAGCTTTCTTT. Full variable domain (rest looked up from reference TRBV15 and TRBJ1-1): DAMVIQNPRYQVTQFGKPVTLSCSQTLNHNVMYWYQQKSSQAPKLLFHYYDKDFNNEADTPDNFQSRRPNTSFCFLDIRSPGLGDTAMYLCATSPRTGFTEAFFGQGTRLTVV.